The text below deals with one TCR beta chain. Its antigen remains unknown. The data are from a study of T cell repertoires in cytomegalovirus infection. Trimming removed 6 bases at V and 7 bases at J, with 18 bases between. This CDR3 has 14 residues. Germline CDR1 SGHVS, CDR2 FNYEAQ. General study findings and limits: CMV-specific HLA-C-restricted TCR beta clonotypes dominated the ex vivo response.

TCRdb called the reads again in MiXCR, with one record for every CDR3 protein. The table has around 500,000 distinct CDR3 sequences, under 45% seen once. The specimen comprised cultured PBMCs, sampled from culture after CMV antigen stimulation. The receptor was isolated from a human donor in good health (CMV status not recorded). Some clones in this sample may be carry-over from other donors' samples. This chain links TRBV7-6 with TRBJ1-2, with D possibly TRBD1 on 6 matching bases. As DNA, the CDR3 is TGTGCCAGCAGAAGGAACCAGGGGATCTCTGGCTACACCTTC. Translating gives CASRRNQGISGYTF.